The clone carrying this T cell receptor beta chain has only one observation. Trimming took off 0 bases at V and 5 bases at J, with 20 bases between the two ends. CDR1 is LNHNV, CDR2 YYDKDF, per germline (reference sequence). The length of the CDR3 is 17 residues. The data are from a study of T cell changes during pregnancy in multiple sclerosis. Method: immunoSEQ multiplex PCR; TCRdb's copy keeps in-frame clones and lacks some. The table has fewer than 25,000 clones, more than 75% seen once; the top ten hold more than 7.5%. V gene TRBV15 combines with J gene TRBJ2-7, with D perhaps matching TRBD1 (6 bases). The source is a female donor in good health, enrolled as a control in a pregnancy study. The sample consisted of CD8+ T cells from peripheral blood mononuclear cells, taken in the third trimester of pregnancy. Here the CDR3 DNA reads TGTGCCACCAGCAGAGAGGGGGCATCCAGGGCGAGTGACGAGCAGTACTTC. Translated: CATSREGASRASDEQYF.